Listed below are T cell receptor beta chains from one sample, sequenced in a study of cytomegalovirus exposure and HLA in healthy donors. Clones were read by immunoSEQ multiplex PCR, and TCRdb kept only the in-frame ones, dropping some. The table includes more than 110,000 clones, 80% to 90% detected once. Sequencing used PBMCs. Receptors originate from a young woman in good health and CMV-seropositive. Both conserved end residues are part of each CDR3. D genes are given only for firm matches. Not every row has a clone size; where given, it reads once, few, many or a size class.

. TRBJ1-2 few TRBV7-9 CASNGGPSYGYTF TGTGCCAGTAACGGGGGGCCATCCTATGGCTACACCTTC
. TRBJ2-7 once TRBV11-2 CASSQGRASSYEQYF TGTGCCAGCAGCCAGGGGAGGGCTAGCTCCTACGAGCAGTACTTC
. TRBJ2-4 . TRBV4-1 CASSQGLNLAKNIQYF TGCGCCAGCAGCCAGGGACTCAACCTAGCCAAAAACATTCAGTACTTC
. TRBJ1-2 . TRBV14 CASSQLHSYGYTF TGTGCCAGCAGCCAACTCCACTCCTATGGCTACACCTTC
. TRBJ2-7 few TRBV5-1 CASSLGRGFEQYF TGCGCCAGCAGCTTGGGTCGAGGATTCGAGCAGTACTTC
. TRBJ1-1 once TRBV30 CAWSVRSEAFF TGTGCCTGGAGTGTACGGAGTGAAGCTTTCTTT
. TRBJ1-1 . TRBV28 CASSIGQIPNTEAFF TGTGCCAGCAGTATCGGACAGATACCAAACACTGAAGCTTTCTTT
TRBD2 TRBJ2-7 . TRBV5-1 CASSLVASGGGSSYEQYF TGCGCCAGCAGCCTGGTGGCTAGCGGGGGGGGTAGCTCCTACGAGCAGTACTTC
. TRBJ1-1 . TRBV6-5 CASFQWQDTEAFF TGTGCCAGTTTCCAGTGGCAGGACACTGAAGCTTTCTTT
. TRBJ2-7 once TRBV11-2 CASSLGAGLSYEQYF TGTGCCAGCAGCTTAGGGGCGGGGCTCTCCTACGAGCAGTACTTC
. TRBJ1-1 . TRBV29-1 CSGSNKLGGYTEAFF TGCAGCGGAAGCAACAAACTCGGGGGTTACACTGAAGCTTTCTTT
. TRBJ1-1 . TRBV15 CATSRGWGVNTEAFF TGTGCCACCAGCAGAGGGTGGGGGGTGAACACTGAAGCTTTCTTT
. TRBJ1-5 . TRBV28 CASSAAPGGSNQPQHF TGTGCCAGCAGTGCCGCCCCCGGGGGGAGCAATCAGCCCCAGCATTTT
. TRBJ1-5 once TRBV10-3 CAISDGNQPQHF TGTGCCATCAGTGACGGTAATCAGCCCCAGCATTTT
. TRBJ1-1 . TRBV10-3 CAISEKGSGARAFF TGTGCCATCAGTGAAAAGGGTTCGGGAGCAAGGGCTTTCTTT
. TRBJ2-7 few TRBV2 CASSGEGYEQYF TGTGCCAGCAGTGGTGAGGGATACGAGCAGTACTTC
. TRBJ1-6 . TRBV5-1 CASSLGQLDSPLHF TGCGCCAGCAGCTTGGGACAGTTAGATTCACCCCTCCACTTT
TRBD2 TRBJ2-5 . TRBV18 CASSPIPGGETQYF TGTGCCAGCTCACCAATCCCGGGGGGAGAGACCCAGTACTTC
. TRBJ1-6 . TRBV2 CASSDRVSNSPLHF TGTGCCAGCAGTGACAGGGTCTCGAATTCACCCCTCCACTTT
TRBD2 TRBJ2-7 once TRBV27 CASSFRTSGSYEQYF TGTGCCAGCAGTTTTCGGACTAGCGGTTCCTACGAGCAGTACTTC
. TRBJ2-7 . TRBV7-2 CASSLRQVLVPEQYF TGTGCCAGCAGCTTACGACAGGTCCTTGTCCCCGAGCAGTACTTC
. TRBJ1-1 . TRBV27 CASFVVGANTEAFF TGTGCCAGCTTCGTCGTGGGGGCGAACACTGAAGCTTTCTTT
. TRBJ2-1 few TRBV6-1 CAGIQGYEQFF TGTGCCGGCATCCAGGGCTATGAGCAGTTCTTC
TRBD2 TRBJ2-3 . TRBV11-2 CASSLVAGGRTDTQYF TGTGCCAGCAGCTTAGTAGCGGGGGGGCGCACAGATACGCAGTATTTT
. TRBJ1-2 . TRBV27 CASSLVVGARGYTF TGTGCCAGCAGTTTAGTCGTAGGGGCCCGTGGCTACACCTTC
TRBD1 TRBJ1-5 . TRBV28 CASSLTQWDSYQPQHF TGTGCCAGCAGTTTAACGCAATGGGACAGTTATCAGCCCCAGCATTTT
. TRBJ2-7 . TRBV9 CASSVGPGPYEQYF TGTGCCAGCAGCGTAGGGCCAGGTCCCTACGAGCAGTACTTC
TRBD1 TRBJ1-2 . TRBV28 CASSLFRGHYGYTF TGTGCCAGCAGTTTGTTCAGGGGGCATTATGGCTACACCTTC
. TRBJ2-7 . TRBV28 CASSLLSGLSYEQYF TGTGCCAGCAGTCTCTTAAGCGGGCTCTCCTACGAGCAGTACTTC
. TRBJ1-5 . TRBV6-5 CASSYLQGSNQPQHF TGTGCCAGCAGTTACCTCCAGGGGAGCAATCAGCCCCAGCATTTT
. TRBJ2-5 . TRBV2 CASNRESETQYF TGTGCCAGCAATCGGGAGTCTGAGACCCAGTACTTC
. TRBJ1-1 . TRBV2 CASPGQMNTEAFF TGTGCCAGCCCAGGGCAGATGAACACTGAAGCTTTCTTT
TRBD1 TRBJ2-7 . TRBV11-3 CASSLGQGATEQYF TGTGCCAGCAGCTTAGGACAGGGGGCGACCGAGCAGTACTTC
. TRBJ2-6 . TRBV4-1 CASSQDTGSGANVLTF TGCGCCAGCAGCCAAGATACAGGCTCTGGGGCCAACGTCCTGACTTTC
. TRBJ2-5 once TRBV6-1 CASSVGGRETQYF TGTGCCAGCAGTGTGGGAGGACGCGAGACCCAGTACTTC
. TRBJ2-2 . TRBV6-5 CASSYRPSGNTGELFF TGTGCCAGCAGTTATCGCCCGAGCGGGAACACCGGGGAGCTGTTTTTT
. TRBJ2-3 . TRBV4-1 CASTTRGGGGDTQYF TGCGCCAGCACCACCCGGGGAGGGGGGGGAGATACGCAGTATTTT
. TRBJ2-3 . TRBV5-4 CASSLAVGADTQYF TGTGCCAGCAGCTTGGCCGTGGGGGCCGATACGCAGTATTTT
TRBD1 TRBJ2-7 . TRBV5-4 CASSLPGGIGEQYF TGTGCCAGCAGCTTGCCAGGGGGCATTGGCGAGCAGTACTTC
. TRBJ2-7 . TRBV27 CASRYRTGREQYF TGTGCCAGCCGTTACCGAACAGGGCGCGAGCAGTACTTC
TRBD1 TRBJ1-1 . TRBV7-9 CASRGTGERTEAFF TGTGCCAGCAGGGGGACAGGGGAGCGAACTGAAGCTTTCTTT